This T cell receptor (beta chain) was identified during a study of sequential checkpoint blockade in melanoma. The treatment is: randomized to nivolumab then ipilimumab (arm A) or the reverse (arm B). V shed 6 bases, J shed 2 bases, and the junction held 3 bases outside the gene matches. In germline, CDR1 is MDHEN, CDR2 SYDVKM. The CDR3 runs to 14 residues. Sequenced by immunoSEQ multiplex PCR; TCRdb stores in-frame clones only, minus some. Seen here are 15,000 to 20,000 clones, roughly 69% observed once, and the top ten hold about 20%. This sequence joins TRBV28 and TRBJ1-5; 8 nucleotides align to TRBD1. The sequence came from a human donor with melanoma. Specimen: CD8+ T cells sorted from blood (inferred from file names), collected from a patient given nivolumab and ipilimumab in sequence. CDR3 loop: CASSGQGGNQPQHF. CDR3 nucleotides: TGTGCCAGCAGCGGACAGGGAGGCAATCAGCCCCAGCATTTT.